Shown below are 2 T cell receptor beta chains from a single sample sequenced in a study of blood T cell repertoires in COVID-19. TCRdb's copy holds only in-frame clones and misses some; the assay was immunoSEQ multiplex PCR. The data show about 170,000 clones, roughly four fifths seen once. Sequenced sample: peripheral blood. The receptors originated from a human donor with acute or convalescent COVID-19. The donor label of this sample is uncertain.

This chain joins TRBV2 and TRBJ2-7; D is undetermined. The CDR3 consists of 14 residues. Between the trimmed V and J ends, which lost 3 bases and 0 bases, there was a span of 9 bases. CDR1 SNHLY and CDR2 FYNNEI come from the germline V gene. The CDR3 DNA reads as TGTGCCAGCAGTGAGGAGTCCATCTCCTACGAGCAGTACTTC. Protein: CASSEESISYEQYF.

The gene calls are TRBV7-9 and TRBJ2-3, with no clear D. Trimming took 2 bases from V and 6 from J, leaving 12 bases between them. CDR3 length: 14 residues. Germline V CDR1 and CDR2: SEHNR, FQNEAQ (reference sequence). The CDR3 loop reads CASSLSLKEDTQYF. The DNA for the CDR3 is TGTGCCAGCAGCTTATCTCTCAAGGAGGATACGCAGTATTTT.